This T cell receptor beta chain was sequenced in a study of OX40 agonist ivuxolimab in advanced cancers. Turning to the study itself: Dose-escalation patients were diagnosed with hepatocellular carcinoma, melanoma, renal cell cancer or head and neck cancer.

The repertoire was sequenced with immunoSEQ multiplex PCR; TCRdb's copy has only in-frame clones and lacks some. The sample includes 45,000 to 65,000 clones, over 70% of them seen just once. Looked up from germline, CDR1 is LNHNV and CDR2 is YYDKDF (reference sequence). The CDR3 totals 15 residues. V dropped 3 bases and J dropped 7 bases, with 18 bases sitting between them. The sequencing used CD4+ or CD8+ T cells sorted from blood, collected in a trial of the OX40 agonist ivuxolimab. J is TRBJ1-1 and V is TRBV15; D gene ambiguous. This sequence was found in an adult with an advanced solid tumor such as melanoma, head and neck, liver or kidney cancer. As DNA, the CDR3 is TGTGCCACCAGCAGTAACGTAGGAGTTTTTTTTGAAGCTTTCTTT. Translated: CATSSNVGVFFEAFF.